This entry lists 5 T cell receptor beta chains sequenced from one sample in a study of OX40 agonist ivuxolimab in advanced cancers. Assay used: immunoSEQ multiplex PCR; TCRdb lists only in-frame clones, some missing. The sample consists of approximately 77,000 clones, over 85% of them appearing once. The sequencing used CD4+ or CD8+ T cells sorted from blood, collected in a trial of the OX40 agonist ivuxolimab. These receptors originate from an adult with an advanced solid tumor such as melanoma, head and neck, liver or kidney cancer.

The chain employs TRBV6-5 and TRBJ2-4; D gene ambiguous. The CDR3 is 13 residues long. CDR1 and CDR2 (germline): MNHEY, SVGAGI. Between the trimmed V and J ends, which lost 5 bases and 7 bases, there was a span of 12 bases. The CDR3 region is CASSRPLVNIQYF. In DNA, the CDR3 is TGTGCCAGCAGTCGGCCCTTGGTCAACATTCAGTACTTC.

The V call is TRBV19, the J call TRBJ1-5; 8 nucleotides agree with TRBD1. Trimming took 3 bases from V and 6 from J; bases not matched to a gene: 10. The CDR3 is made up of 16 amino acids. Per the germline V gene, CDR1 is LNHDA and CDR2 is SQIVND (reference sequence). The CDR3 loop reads CASSILPRGRRQPQHF. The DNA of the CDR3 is TGTGCCAGTAGTATCCTACCCAGGGGGCGTCGTCAGCCCCAGCATTTT.

The CDR3 sequence: CASSVVPAPAYEQYF. In DNA, the CDR3 is TGTGCCAGCAGCGTAGTCCCAGCGCCGGCCTACGAGCAGTACTTC. This sequence joins TRBV9 and TRBJ2-7; D gene unclear. CDR1 and CDR2 (germline): SGDLS, YYNGEE. The CDR3 extends over 15 amino acids. With 0 bases removed from V and 2 bases from J, the gap between germline ends came to 12 bases.

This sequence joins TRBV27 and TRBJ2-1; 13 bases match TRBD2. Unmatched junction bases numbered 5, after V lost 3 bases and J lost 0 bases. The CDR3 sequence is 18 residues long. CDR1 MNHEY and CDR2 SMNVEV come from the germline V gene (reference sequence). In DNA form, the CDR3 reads TGTGCCAGCAGTTTCTCGACTAGCGGGAGGAGCTCCTACAATGAGCAGTTCTTC. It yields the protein CASSFSTSGRSSYNEQFF.

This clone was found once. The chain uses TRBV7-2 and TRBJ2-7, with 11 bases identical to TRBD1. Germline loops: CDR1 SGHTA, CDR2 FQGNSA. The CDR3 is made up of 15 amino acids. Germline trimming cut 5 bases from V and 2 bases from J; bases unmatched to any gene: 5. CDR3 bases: TGTGCCAGCAGCCCGGGGACAGGGGGGCCCTACGAGCAGTACTTC. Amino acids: CASSPGTGGPYEQYF.